This T cell receptor beta chain stems from a study of blood T cells in healthy people across ages. A J-beta primer mix and a sample-barcoded 5' primer were used in a second PCR of roughly 6 to 12 cycles. Via MiXCR, TCRdb re-called the 5' RACE reads, giving one row per CDR3 protein. The top ten clones hold more than 20% of a sample with some 1.8 million distinct CDR3 sequences, about two fifths of them seen once. To note about this clonotype: A junction boundary mismatches the germline segment, possibly from a read error.

The CDR3 loop spans 13 amino acids. Looked up from germline, CDR1 is SGHTA and CDR2 is FQGNSA. The sequencing input was blood. The sequence came from a human donor in good health. The gene calls are TRBV7-2 and TRBJ2-5; the D is unclear. The CDR3: CASSLARQEIQYF. The DNA of the CDR3 is TGTGCCAGCAGCTTAGCCAGACAAGAGATCCAGTACTTC.